This is a list of T cell receptor beta chains from one sample in a study of metastatic and nonmetastatic thyroid tumors. Using MiXCR, TCRdb reanalyzed the PCR reads. This table has about 92,000 clones, 15% appearing once. The sample comprised blood. Receptors were obtained from a female donor with papillary thyroid cancer or a benign thyroid nodule (not recorded which). Some clones in this sample may be carry-over from other donors' samples. The CDR3 runs from the conserved cysteine through the conserved F or W. D genes are given only for firm matches. Size is stated for part of the rows, as once, few or many counts, or as a class when the clone is expanded.

V	size	J	D	DNA	CDR3
TRBV30	many	TRBJ2-1	NA	TGTGCCTGGATAATGTTTACAGGCCCCATTAATGAGCAGTTCTTC	CAWIMFTGPINEQFF
TRBV20-1	NA	TRBJ1-6	TRBD1	TGCAGTGCCAAGGACAGGGTAAATTCACCCCTCCACTTT	CSAKDRVNSPLHF
TRBV12-3/TRBV12-4	many	TRBJ1-1	NA	TGTGCCAGCAGTTTCTTGACAGGTACCAATGAAGCTTTCTTT	CASSFLTGTNEAFF
TRBV6-2/TRBV6-3	NA	TRBJ1-5	NA	TGTGCCAGCTTTCCGCCCGGTCATCTCAATCAGCCCCAGCATTTT	CASFPPGHLNQPQHF
TRBV6-1	few	TRBJ1-3	NA	TGTGCCAGCGTATGGGGCTTTGGAAACACCATATATTTT	CASVWGFGNTIYF
TRBV6-5	few	TRBJ2-2	TRBD2	TGTGCCAGCAGTTACCGAAAACTAGCGGGGGGCCGGCCCGGGGAGCTGTTTTTT	CASSYRKLAGGRPGELFF
TRBV6-5	many	TRBJ2-1	NA	TGTGCCAGCAGTTACCTCAGATTCAATGAGCAGTTCTTC	CASSYLRFNEQFF
TRBV6-1	few	TRBJ1-2	NA	TGTGCCAGCGGTGGACCCCCTCAGTCTAACTATGGCTACACCTTC	CASGGPPQSNYGYTF
TRBV18	NA	TRBJ2-7	TRBD2	TGTGCCAGCTCACCGGGGACTAGCGGATACGAGCAGTACTTC	CASSPGTSGYEQYF
TRBV6-4	many	TRBJ1-5	NA	TGTGCCAGCAGTGACTGGAAGGGCGGGAATCAGCCCCAGCATTTT	CASSDWKGGNQPQHF
TRBV6-2/TRBV6-3	many	TRBJ1-1	NA	TGTGCCAGCAGTTACTCGGTGACAGGGAACACTGAAGCTTTCTTT	CASSYSVTGNTEAFF
TRBV19	many	TRBJ2-7	TRBD1	TGTGCCAGTAAGGCTCGGACAGGCTACGAGCAGTACTTC	CASKARTGYEQYF
TRBV11-2	NA	TRBJ1-3	NA	TGTGCCAGCAGCTTAGATCACAGGCGTGTAAACACCATATATTTT	CASSLDHRRVNTIYF
TRBV30	many	TRBJ1-2	TRBD1	TGTGCCTGGGGCACAGGGGATCCAAATGGCTACACCTTC	CAWGTGDPNGYTF
TRBV20-1	many	TRBJ1-6	NA	TGCAGTGCTAGAGACACAGTGGGGCGGAGAGATTCACCCCTCCACTTT	CSARDTVGRRDSPLHF
TRBV4-1	many	TRBJ2-3	NA	TGCGCCAGCAGCCAAGTCCACGGGGGGCCATCAGATACGCAGTATTTT	CASSQVHGGPSDTQYF
TRBV7-9	many	TRBJ2-1	NA	TGTGCCAGCAGCTTAGTACAGGGCTTTAACAATGAGCAGTTCTTC	CASSLVQGFNNEQFF
TRBV30	many	TRBJ2-1	NA	TGTGCCTGGAGTGTACGAGTAGAGCAGTTCTTC	CAWSVRVEQFF
TRBV7-2	many	TRBJ2-3	NA	TGTGCCAGCACCCAGGGGAACACAGATACGCAGTATTTT	CASTQGNTDTQYF
TRBV4-1	NA	TRBJ2-3	NA	TGCGCCAGCAGCCCCCCTGGACAGCATAGCACAGATACGCAGTATTTT	CASSPPGQHSTDTQYF
TRBV2	many	TRBJ2-7	TRBD1	TGTGCCAGCAGTGAATTCGCAGTGGACAGGTGGCGGTACGAGCAGTACTTC	CASSEFAVDRWRYEQYF
TRBV9	NA	TRBJ2-1	NA	TGTGCCAGCAGCGAACGGGACTCCCCCTACAATGAGCAGTTCTTC	CASSERDSPYNEQFF
TRBV6-5	many	TRBJ1-1	NA	TGTGCCAGCAGTTACGGTGGTGGGAGAGGGAGAGCGGACACTGAAGCTTTCTTT	CASSYGGGRGRADTEAFF